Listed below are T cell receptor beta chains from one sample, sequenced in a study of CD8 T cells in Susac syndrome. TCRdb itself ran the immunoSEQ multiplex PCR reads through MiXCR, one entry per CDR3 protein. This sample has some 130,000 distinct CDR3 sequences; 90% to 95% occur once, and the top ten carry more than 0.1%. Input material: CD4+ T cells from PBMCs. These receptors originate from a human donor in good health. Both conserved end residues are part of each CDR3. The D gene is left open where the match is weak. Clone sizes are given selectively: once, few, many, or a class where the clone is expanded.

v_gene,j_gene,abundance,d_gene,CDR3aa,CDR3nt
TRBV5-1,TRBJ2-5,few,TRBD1,CASSPGTGQETQYF,TGCGCCAGCAGCCCGGGGACAGGCCAAGAGACCCAGTACTTC
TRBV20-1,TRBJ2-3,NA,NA,CSARAPLRTDTQYF,TGCAGTGCTAGAGCCCCGCTGCGCACAGATACGCAGTATTTT
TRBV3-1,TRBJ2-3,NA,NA,CASSQDGTATDTQYF,TGTGCCAGCAGCCAAGATGGAACAGCCACAGATACGCAGTATTTT
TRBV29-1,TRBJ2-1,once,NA,CSVEILSNEQFF,TGCAGCGTTGAAATACTATCCAATGAGCAGTTCTTC
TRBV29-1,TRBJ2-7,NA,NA,CSVGSGTLYEQYF,TGCAGCGTTGGCTCCGGGACTCTTTACGAGCAGTACTTC
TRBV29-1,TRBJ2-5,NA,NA,CSVVGSLETQYF,TGCAGCGTCGTAGGAAGCCTAGAGACCCAGTACTTC
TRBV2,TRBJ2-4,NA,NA,CASTVQAKNIQYF,TGTGCCAGCACCGTTCAGGCCAAAAACATTCAGTACTTC
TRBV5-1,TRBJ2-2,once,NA,CASSLAAGELFF,TGCGCCAGCAGCTTGGCAGCCGGGGAGCTGTTTTTT
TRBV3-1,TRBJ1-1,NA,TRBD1,CASSSLSGGTEAFF,TGTGCCAGCAGCTCCCTGTCAGGGGGGACTGAAGCTTTCTTT
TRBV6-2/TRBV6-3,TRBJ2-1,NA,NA,CASSSGLFLSYNEQFF,TGTGCCAGCAGTTCAGGACTATTCCTCTCCTACAATGAGCAGTTCTTC
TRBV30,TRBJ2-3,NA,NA,CAWSVLDTQYF,TGTGCCTGGAGTGTACTAGATACGCAGTATTTT
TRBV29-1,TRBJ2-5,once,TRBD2,CSVEDLWLAGAQETQYF,TGCAGCGTTGAAGATCTTTGGCTAGCGGGAGCGCAAGAGACCCAGTACTTC
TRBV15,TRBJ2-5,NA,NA,CATSRQYQETQYF,TGTGCCACCAGCAGACAGTACCAAGAGACCCAGTACTTC
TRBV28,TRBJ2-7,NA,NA,CASSLGMVRGGEQYF,TGTGCCAGCAGTTTAGGAATGGTTAGGGGAGGCGAGCAGTACTTC
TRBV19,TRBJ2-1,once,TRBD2,CATLRAGLSYNEQFF,TGTGCCACCCTAAGGGCGGGACTAAGCTACAATGAGCAGTTCTTC
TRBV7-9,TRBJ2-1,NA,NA,CASSLRAIAEQFF,TGTGCCAGCAGCCTAAGGGCTATCGCTGAGCAGTTCTTC
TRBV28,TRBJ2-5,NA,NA,CASSDKKETQYF,TGTGCCAGCAGCGACAAAAAAGAGACCCAGTACTTC
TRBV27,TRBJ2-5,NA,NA,CASSFKTGTTQYF,TGTGCCAGCAGTTTTAAAACGGGGACGACCCAGTACTTC
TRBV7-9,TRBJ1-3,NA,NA,CATPGRQSSGNTIYF,TGTGCCACCCCAGGGAGGCAATCTTCTGGAAACACCATATATTTT
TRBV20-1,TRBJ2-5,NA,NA,CSAKQQETQYF,TGCAGTGCTAAACAGCAAGAGACCCAGTACTTC
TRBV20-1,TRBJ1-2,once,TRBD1,CSGIPGQGYGYTF,TGCAGTGGCATCCCCGGACAGGGGTATGGCTACACCTTC
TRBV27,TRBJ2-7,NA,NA,CASRYPGSYEQYF,TGTGCCAGCAGGTATCCCGGCTCCTACGAGCAGTACTTC
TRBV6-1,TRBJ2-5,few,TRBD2,CASSESSGSRETQYF,TGTGCCAGCAGTGAGTCTAGCGGGAGCCGAGAGACCCAGTACTTC
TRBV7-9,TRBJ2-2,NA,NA,CASSLKSTNTGELFF,TGTGCCAGCAGCTTAAAGTCAACGAACACCGGGGAGCTGTTTTTT
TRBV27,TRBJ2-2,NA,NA,CASRGQTTGELFF,TGTGCCAGCCGAGGACAGACAACCGGGGAGCTGTTTTTT
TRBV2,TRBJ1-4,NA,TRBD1,CATRGAGPEKLFF,TGTGCCACCAGGGGGGCAGGACCCGAAAAACTGTTTTTT
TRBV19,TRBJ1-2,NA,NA,CASRRDGIYGYTF,TGTGCCAGTAGGAGGGACGGGATCTATGGCTACACCTTC
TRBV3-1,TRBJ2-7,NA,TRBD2,CASSLFGRGEQYF,TGTGCCAGCAGCCTATTTGGGAGGGGCGAGCAGTACTTC
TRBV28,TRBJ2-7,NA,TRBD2,CASSSSGSVPYEQYF,TGTGCCAGCAGCTCTAGCGGGAGTGTCCCCTACGAGCAGTACTTC
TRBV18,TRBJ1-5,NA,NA,CASSPGGQNSNQPQHF,TGTGCCAGCTCACCAGGGGGACAAAATAGCAATCAGCCCCAGCATTTT
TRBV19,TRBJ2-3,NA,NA,CASRYRVSTDTQYF,TGTGCCAGTAGGTACAGGGTGTCAACCGATACGCAGTATTTT
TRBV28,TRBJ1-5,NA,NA,CASRDPSGGNQPQHF,TGTGCCAGCAGAGACCCCTCAGGGGGCAATCAGCCCCAGCATTTT
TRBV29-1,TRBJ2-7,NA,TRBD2,CSVSGAGEQYF,TGCAGCGTGAGCGGGGCAGGCGAGCAGTACTTC
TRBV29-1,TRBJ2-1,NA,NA,CSVGRAANNEQFF,TGCAGCGTTGGGAGAGCGGCTAACAATGAGCAGTTCTTC
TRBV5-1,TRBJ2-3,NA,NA,CASSLAVSGTGDTQYF,TGCGCCAGCAGCTTGGCCGTCAGCGGGACAGGAGATACGCAGTATTTT
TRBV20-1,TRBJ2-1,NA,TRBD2,CSASKGTSPNEQFF,TGCAGTGCTAGTAAGGGGACTAGCCCCAATGAGCAGTTCTTC
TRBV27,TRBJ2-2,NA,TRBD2,CASSLAGGPGGELFF,TGTGCCAGCAGTTTAGCGGGAGGGCCGGGCGGGGAGCTGTTTTTT
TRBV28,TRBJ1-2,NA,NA,CASSFIKYYGYTF,TGTGCCAGCAGTTTCATAAAGTACTATGGCTACACCTTC
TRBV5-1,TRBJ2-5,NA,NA,CASSLNHGGRETQYF,TGCGCCAGCAGCTTGAATCATGGGGGCCGAGAGACCCAGTACTTC
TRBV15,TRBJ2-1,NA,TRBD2,CATSRAPGLGPPNEQFF,TGTGCCACCAGCAGAGCTCCGGGACTAGGGCCCCCTAATGAGCAGTTCTTC
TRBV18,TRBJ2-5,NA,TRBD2,CASSRGSSGLQETQYF,TGTGCCAGCTCACGCGGGAGTAGCGGCCTACAAGAGACCCAGTACTTC
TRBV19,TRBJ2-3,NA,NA,CASGKTGITDTQYF,TGTGCCAGTGGGAAGACAGGTATCACAGATACGCAGTATTTT
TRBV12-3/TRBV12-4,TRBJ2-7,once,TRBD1,CASSWDRASYEQYF,TGTGCCAGCAGTTGGGACAGGGCGTCCTACGAGCAGTACTTC
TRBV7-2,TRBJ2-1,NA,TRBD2,CASSVTSGSSVEQFF,TGTGCCAGCAGCGTTACTAGCGGGAGTTCGGTTGAGCAGTTCTTC